This T cell receptor beta chain was identified during a study of glioma-infiltrating T cells. On the study more broadly: Presurgical dexamethasone in glioma patients lasted six or fewer days.

With regard to this clonotype: Its antigen is as yet unknown. One base away lies a much larger clone, so this may be a sequencing read error. This CDR3 is missing its conserved last phenylalanine or tryptophan, likely due to a read error.

Using RNA template, CDR3s of TCR alpha and beta were amplified with iRepertoire arm-PCR. Input was about 100-450 ng of tissue mRNA or PBMC total RNA. TCRdb reanalysed the multiplex PCR reads using MiXCR and keeps one entry per CDR3 protein. The profile covers more than 350,000 distinct CDR3 sequences, with roughly two fifths appearing a single time and more than 10% taken by the ten largest. The germline V and J ends were trimmed by 2 bases and 6 bases, with 10 bases remaining between them. This CDR3 region has 13 residues. Per the germline V gene, CDR1 is MNHEY and CDR2 is SVGEGT. General study results and limits: Above-expected tissue-blood divergence occurred in all gliomas, most in low-grade ones. Patients with low tissue-blood divergence carried a signature set of shared blood CDR3 motifs.

This rearrangement joins TRBV6-2 or TRBV6-3 to TRBJ1-2; maybe TRBD1 (5 bases). The sequence derives from a human donor with low-grade glioma or glioblastoma, undergoing nonglioma brain surgery, or in good health (not recorded which). Specimen: glioma tissue, nonneoplastic brain tissue, or PBMCs (not recorded which). Here the CDR3 reads CASSYGRADGYTS. CDR3 bases: TGTGCCAGCAGTTACGGCAGGGCGGATGGCTACACCTCC.